Following are 24 T cell receptor beta chains from one sample sequenced in a study of blood T cell repertoires in COVID-19. Libraries were prepared by immunoSEQ multiplex PCR; TCRdb keeps only in-frame clonotypes and omits some of them. The table shows some 180,000 clones, with roughly four fifths occurring only once. Sample: peripheral blood. The receptors were sampled from a woman between 40 and 50 years old with COVID-19, enrolled during active disease.

This chain connects TRBV19 to TRBJ2-5, with 10 bases identical to TRBD2. V lost 3 bases, J lost 5 bases, and 6 bases stayed unmatched. The CDR3 has 15 amino acids. CDR1 LNHDA and CDR2 SQIVND come from the germline V gene (reference sequence). As DNA, the CDR3 is TGTGCCAGTAGTATCGAAGCGGGAGGGTGGGAGACCCAGTACTTC. Its protein is CASSIEAGGWETQYF.

This clone was counted a few times. V and J are TRBV25-1 and TRBJ2-3, with 8 bases lining up with TRBD2. Germline assignment: CDR1 MGHDK and CDR2 SYGVNS. V dropped 4 bases and J dropped 4; count of bases not matched to a gene: 16. The CDR3 spans 18 residues. CDR3 sequence reads: CASSVILEGHSGADTQYF. The CDR3 coding sequence is TGTGCCAGCAGTGTGATTTTGGAGGGACATAGCGGGGCAGATACGCAGTATTTT.

The gene calls are TRBV6-6 and TRBJ1-2, with D possibly being TRBD1 (6 bases). This CDR3 contains 13 residues. Germline CDR1 MNHNY, CDR2 SVGAGI (reference sequence). V was shortened by 10 bases and J by 2 bases, with 14 bases between the two germline ends. CDR3 amino acids: CATQGFGNYGYTF. The CDR3 nucleotides read TGTGCCACACAGGGTTTTGGAAACTATGGCTACACCTTC.

The chain employs TRBV9 and TRBJ2-5; 9 positions agree with TRBD2. This CDR3 has 16 amino acids. CDR1 is SGDLS, CDR2 YYNGEE, per germline. The trim removed 0 bases at V and 5 bases at J, leaving 8 bases unmatched. CDR3: CASSVGLAGTRETQYF. In DNA form, the CDR3 reads TGTGCCAGCAGCGTAGGTCTAGCGGGAACCCGGGAGACCCAGTACTTC.

A single count supports this clone. The genes are TRBV10-1 and TRBJ1-1; D perhaps matches TRBD1 (6 bases). The V gene's germline CDR1 is WNHNN and CDR2 SYGVQD (reference sequence). The V end was cut by 6 bases, the J end by 5 bases, with 13 bases between. This CDR3 comprises 13 residues. CDR3: CASRNRENTEAFF. The CDR3 DNA follows: TGCGCCAGCAGGAACAGGGAGAATACTGAAGCTTTCTTT.

This clone was observed a few times. V gene TRBV5-1 combines with J gene TRBJ2-7, with TRBD1 matching 7 bases. The CDR3 is 15 amino acids. Trimming at V came to 3 bases and at J to 6 bases, leaving 12 bases not matched to a gene. CDR1 is SGHRS, CDR2 YFSETQ, per germline. For the CDR3, the DNA is TGCGCCAGCAGCTGGGACACAGGGGTACGAGCCGAGCAGTACTTC. It yields the protein CASSWDTGVRAEQYF.

This clone has only one observation. This chain connects TRBV20-1 to TRBJ2-1; TRBD1 might be the D (6 bases). Germline CDR1 and CDR2: DFQATT and SNEGSKA (reference sequence). This CDR3 comprises 11 residues. V lost 5 bases, J lost 9 bases, and 11 bases lay in between. For the CDR3, the DNA is TGCAGTGCTGGGAAAGGGGGTGAGCAGTTCTTC. It is translated as CSAGKGGEQFF.

The chain uses TRBV4-1 and TRBJ2-1, with D possibly matching TRBD1 (5 bases). In germline, CDR1 is MGHRA, CDR2 YSYEKL. This CDR3 is built from 15 residues. The germline V and J ends were trimmed by 1 base and 6 bases, with 13 bases remaining between them. The CDR3 coding sequence is TGCGCCAGCAGCCAAGTGTTTGGGGCCTCCAATGAGCAGTTCTTC. Its translation is CASSQVFGASNEQFF.

J is TRBJ2-7 and V is TRBV7-3; the match to TRBD2 covers 7 bases. This CDR3 spans 13 amino acids. Germline trimming cut 4 bases from V and 4 bases from J; bases unmatched to any gene: 4. CDR1 and CDR2 from the germline V gene are SGHTA and FQGTGA. The CDR3 spells CASSSLGGYEQYF. For the CDR3, the DNA is TGTGCCAGCAGCTCCTTGGGGGGGTACGAGCAGTACTTC. The complete variable domain, with remaining parts taken from reference TRBV7-3 and TRBJ2-7, reads GAGVSQTPSNKVTEKGKYVELRCDPISGHTALYWYRQSLGQGPEFLIYFQGTGAADDSGLPNDRFFAVRPEGSVSTLKIQRTERGDSAVYLCASSSLGGYEQYFGPGTRLTVT.

This chain uses TRBV7-8 with TRBJ1-6, with unresolved D. Trimming removed 0 bases at V and 9 bases at J, with 12 bases between. Per germline, CDR1 SGHVS and CDR2 FQNEAQ. This CDR3 contains 15 residues. The CDR3, as DNA: TGTGCCAGCAGCTTAGCGCATAATCCCGGTTCACCCCTCCACTTT. Its protein is CASSLAHNPGSPLHF.

This chain links TRBV2 with TRBJ1-5; 8 nucleotides agree with TRBD1. There are 19 residues in the CDR3. CDR1 and CDR2 (germline): SNHLY, FYNNEI. Trimming took 2 bases from V and 0 from J; bases not matched to a gene: 12. The CDR3 DNA follows: TGTGCCAGCAGTGAACCTAGGGATCAGGGGGCAGTTAGCAATCAGCCCCAGCATTTT. Amino acid sequence: CASSEPRDQGAVSNQPQHF.

This sequence joins TRBV19 and TRBJ1-5; TRBD1 is a possible D gene (5 bases). The CDR3 is 13 amino acids. The germline V gene has CDR1 LNHDA and CDR2 SQIVND (reference sequence). The V end was cut by 6 bases, the J end by 4 bases, with 10 bases between. This CDR3 is CASRPPGNQPQHF. The CDR3 DNA sequence: TGTGCCAGTAGACCCCCAGGGAATCAGCCCCAGCATTTT.

The V call is TRBV30, the J call TRBJ2-7, with 8 nucleotides matching TRBD1. V dropped 4 bases and J dropped 2; count of bases not matched to a gene: 1. The CDR3 extends over 12 amino acids. Germline V lookup: CDR1 GTSNPN, CDR2 SVGIG (reference sequence). The CDR3 loop is CAWTGGTYEQYF. Written as DNA, the CDR3 is TGTGCCTGGACAGGGGGCACCTACGAGCAGTACTTC.

This clone was observed a handful of times. V is TRBV18 and J is TRBJ1-1; the D gene is possibly TRBD1 (5 bases). This CDR3 has 17 amino acids. In germline, CDR1 is KGHSH, CDR2 LQKENI. V lost 6 bases to trimming and J lost 1 base, with 21 bases between them. The CDR3 loop is CASSPRSRGYGNTEAFF. CDR3 sequence (DNA): TGTGCCAGCTCTCCCCGATCCCGGGGGTACGGGAACACTGAAGCTTTCTTT.

V and J are TRBV7-9 and TRBJ2-5; D may be TRBD2 (6 bases). The CDR3 spans 15 residues. Germline V CDR1 and CDR2: SEHNR, FQNEAQ (reference sequence). Trimming removed 8 bases at V and 5 bases at J, with 21 bases between. The chain's CDR3 is CASQVVGSGDETQYF. The CDR3 DNA sequence: TGTGCCAGCCAGGTCGTCGGGAGTGGTGATGAGACCCAGTACTTC.

This chain connects TRBV9 to TRBJ2-1; 11 positions agree with TRBD2. CDR3 length: 16 amino acids. Losses at the gene ends were 0 bases for V and 9 bases for J; bases not matched to a gene: 8. CDR1 SGDLS and CDR2 YYNGEE come from the germline V gene. The CDR3 region has the DNA TGTGCCAGCAGCGTAGGACTAGCGGGGCCCGCAGGTGAGCAGTTCTTC. Translated, it gives CASSVGLAGPAGEQFF.

The CDR3 nucleotides are TGCAGCGTTGAAGGTTCCTACCTATCGCTAGCGGGAGGCCGTGGTAGCACAGATACGCAGTATTTT. Residues: CSVEGSYLSLAGGRGSTDTQYF. The chain carries TRBV29-1 and TRBJ2-3; 11 bases are shared with TRBD2. CDR1 and CDR2 (germline): SQVTM, ANQGSEA. The junction had 21 bases not matched to a gene; V was cut back by 1 base and J by 0 bases. The CDR3 runs 22 residues.

The chain links TRBV5-4 to TRBJ1-2; 8 nucleotides match TRBD1. Germline V gene lookup returns CDR1 SGHNT and CDR2 YYREEE (reference sequence). The J segment lost 7 bases and the V segment lost 9 bases, leaving 8 bases of the junction unmatched. This CDR3 comprises 12 residues. The CDR3 here is CATLIQGAGYTF. CDR3 DNA sequence: TGTGCCACCCTTATCCAGGGGGCTGGCTACACCTTC. The variable domain in full, with the rest retrieved from reference TRBV5-4 and TRBJ1-2, is ETGVTQSPTHLIKTRGQQVTLRCSSQSGHNTVSWYQQALGQGPQFIFQYYREEENGRGNFPPRFSGLQFPNYSSELNVNALELDDSALYLCATLIQGAGYTFGSGTRLTVV.

The rearrangement joins TRBV9 to TRBJ2-3, with D possibly being TRBD2 (6 bases). Per the germline V gene, CDR1 is SGDLS and CDR2 is YYNGEE. The CDR3 runs to 14 residues. Trimming took 3 bases from V and 2 from J, leaving 10 bases between them. CDR3 coding DNA: TGTGCCAGCAGCGGGGGAGGAGTCACAGATACGCAGTATTTT. It is translated as CASSGGGVTDTQYF.

V and J are TRBV9 and TRBJ1-5, with 7 bases lining up with TRBD1. From germline, CDR1 is SGDLS and CDR2 YYNGEE. The length of the CDR3 is 15 residues. J was trimmed by 4 bases and V by 0 bases; bases with no gene match: 4. CDR3 in amino acids: CASSVDGTVNQPQHF. The CDR3 nucleotides read TGTGCCAGCAGCGTAGATGGGACAGTGAATCAGCCCCAGCATTTT.

V and J are TRBV6-5 and TRBJ2-7, with D tentatively TRBD1 (5 bases). The germline V and J ends were trimmed by 8 bases and 2 bases, with 19 bases remaining between them. The CDR3 covers 15 residues. CDR1 and CDR2 from the germline V gene are MNHEY and SVGAGI. CDR3 amino acids: CASSYTTGFTYEQYF. The DNA for the CDR3 is TGTGCCAGCTCTTACACCACAGGATTCACCTACGAGCAGTACTTC.

This clone was observed a single time. The chain carries TRBV29-1 and TRBJ2-3, with 8 nucleotides matching TRBD2. This CDR3 has 13 residues. V shed 2 bases, J shed 7 bases, and the junction held 5 bases outside the gene matches. From germline, CDR1 is SQVTM and CDR2 ANQGSEA. The CDR3 sequence: CSVEISGENTQYF. CDR3 nucleotides: TGCAGCGTTGAAATTAGCGGGGAAAATACGCAGTATTTT.

This clone was observed a single time. This chain uses TRBV25-1 with TRBJ2-1, with TRBD2 matching 7 bases. The CDR3 sequence is 13 residues long. Germline lookup yields CDR1 MGHDK and CDR2 SYGVNS. V lost 1 base and J lost 10; bases outside the gene matches: 4. The CDR3 spells CASSELWREEQFF. CDR3 coding DNA: TGTGCCAGCAGTGAATTGTGGCGGGAGGAGCAGTTCTTC.

This chain uses TRBV11-3 with TRBJ1-1; D perhaps matches TRBD1 (5 bases). Trimming cost V 3 bases and J 1 base, with 9 bases left between them. Germline lookup yields CDR1 SGHNT and CDR2 YENEEA. This CDR3 is built from 14 residues. This CDR3 is CASSLAGRNTEAFF. CDR3 nucleotide sequence: TGTGCCAGCAGCTTGGCAGGGCGGAACACTGAAGCTTTCTTT.